The 17 T cell receptor beta chains reported below all come from one sample, sequenced in a study of T cells in Graves' hyperthyroidism and ophthalmopathy. Amplification targeted TCR beta CDR3 regions from RNA transcripts. The HTBI primer set was used in a first-round RT-PCR of the TCR CDR3. TCRdb re-analysed the multiplex PCR reads in MiXCR, keeping a single row per CDR3 protein. The sample includes a few hundred thousand distinct CDR3 sequences, over 45% seen only once; the top ten take around 47%. Sequences were obtained from peripheral blood or thyroid tissue (not recorded which). The receptors shown here come from an adult woman with Graves' disease, either hyperthyroidism or ophthalmopathy (not recorded which).

The gene calls are TRBV7-9 and TRBJ2-7; 8 nucleotides line up with TRBD2. From germline, CDR1 is SEHNR and CDR2 FQNEAQ (reference sequence). This CDR3 has 13 residues. The junction had 6 bases not matched to a gene; V was cut back by 6 bases and J by 5 bases. In DNA, the CDR3 is TGTGCCAGCAGACCCGGGGGGGTAGACGAGCAGTACTTC. This codes for CASRPGGVDEQYF.

The chain has TRBV7-2 and TRBJ2-7, with 7 bases identical to TRBD2. This CDR3 region has 15 residues. V shed 5 bases, J shed 4 bases, and the junction held 11 bases outside the gene matches. From germline, CDR1 is SGHTA and CDR2 FQGNSA. CDR3 sequence reads: CASSAAGLLIYEQYF. The CDR3 DNA follows: TGTGCCAGCAGCGCCGCGGGACTACTCATATACGAGCAGTACTTC.

This clonotype appeared a single time. This chain joins TRBV7-8 and TRBJ1-5; D not certain. CDR1 and CDR2 from the germline V gene are SGHVS and FQNEAQ. There are 12 residues in the CDR3. Trimming left V 1 base short and J 13 bases short, with 11 bases between. The CDR3 loop is CASSLGPLGQHF. CDR3 bases: TGTGCCAGCAGCTTAGGTCCATTGGGACAGCATTTT.

The gene calls are TRBV25-1 and TRBJ2-3; the D is unclear. Looked up from germline, CDR1 is MGHDK and CDR2 is SYGVNS. V lost 3 bases and J lost 0, with 7 bases in between. This CDR3 contains 14 residues. The CDR3 spells CASSESVSTDTQYF. CDR3 DNA: TGTGCCAGCAGTGAGTCGGTTAGCACAGATACGCAGTATTTT.

This chain uses TRBV25-1 with TRBJ1-2, with 7 bases lining up with TRBD1. CDR1 and CDR2 from the germline V gene are MGHDK and SYGVNS. The CDR3 sequence is 14 residues long. V was clipped by 6 bases and J by 8 bases; unmatched bases: 12. The CDR3 loop reads CASSVTSGQNGYTF. CDR3 in DNA: TGTGCCAGCAGCGTAACTTCGGGACAGAACGGCTACACCTTC.

This clonotype was recorded many times. The chain carries TRBV15 and TRBJ1-1; D is possibly TRBD1 (6 bases). The CDR3 length is 13 residues. Trimming took 5 bases from V and 3 from J, leaving 10 bases between them. Germline V lookup: CDR1 LNHNV, CDR2 YYDKDF (reference sequence). CDR3 residues: CATSEGGYTEAFF. The CDR3, as DNA: TGTGCCACCAGCGAGGGGGGGTACACTGAAGCTTTCTTT.

This clonotype occurred a few times. A much more abundant neighbour one base away suggests this may be a read error. This chain links TRBV10-3 with TRBJ1-2; 7 bases map to TRBD1. The length of the CDR3 is 13 residues. Germline assignment: CDR1 ENHRY and CDR2 SYGVKD. Losses at the gene ends were 6 bases for V and 2 bases for J; bases not matched to a gene: 3. CDR3 nucleotides: TGTGCCATCAGGGCGGGACAGAACTATGGCTACACCTTC. This translates into CAIRAGQNYGYTF.

The chain carries TRBV10-2 and TRBJ2-7; D may be TRBD1 or TRBD2 (5 bases each). Germline V CDR1 and CDR2: WSHSY, SAAADI. Trimming removed 8 bases at V and 4 bases at J, with 27 bases between. The CDR3 is 17 residues long. CDR3 protein: CASLGRLFPRAAYEQYF. CDR3 nucleotide sequence: TGCGCCAGCCTGGGGCGGTTGTTCCCTCGAGCGGCTTACGAGCAGTACTTC.

The chain recombines TRBV12-3 or TRBV12-4 with TRBJ1-2; the D is unclear. Trimming left V 6 bases short and J 2 bases short, with 10 bases between. The CDR3 covers 13 residues. The CDR3 DNA reads TGTGCCAGCAGGCGTTCTCCAAACTATGGCTACACCTTC. It yields the protein CASRRSPNYGYTF.

This clonotype is large in the sample. The chain recombines TRBV10-3 with TRBJ2-7; 8 nucleotides agree with TRBD1. This CDR3 region has 13 residues. CDR1 is ENHRY, CDR2 SYGVKD, per germline. With V trimmed by 6 bases and J by 5 bases, 6 bases remained unmatched. The CDR3 coding sequence is TGTGCCATCAGGGGAGGACAGGGTAACGAGCAGTACTTC. Protein product: CAIRGGQGNEQYF.

This chain joins TRBV7-3 and TRBJ2-3; maybe TRBD1 (6 bases). Trimming pared 4 bases from V and 6 bases from J, leaving 17 bases between. The CDR3 is 15 amino acids. From germline, CDR1 is SGHTA and CDR2 FQGTGA. In DNA form, the CDR3 reads TGTGCCAGCAGCTCCCTAGCCAGGGGCGAGGATACGCAGTATTTT. It translates to CASSSLARGEDTQYF.

This chain connects TRBV10-3 to TRBJ1-1; a weak D match, TRBD1 (5 bases). CDR3 length equals 13 residues. V was cut by 3 bases and J by 11 bases, with 16 bases left in between. Germline CDR1 and CDR2: ENHRY and SYGVKD. CDR3 nucleotides: TGTGCCATCAGTGAAGTCTCCAGGGTGAGGGCTTTCTTT. Its translation: CAISEVSRVRAFF.

About this clonotype: Given a much more abundant clone one base away, this may be a read error. V gene TRBV11-2 combines with J gene TRBJ2-2, with a weak D call TRBD1 (6 bases). The CDR3 extends over 14 amino acids. Germline CDR1 SGHAT, CDR2 FQNNGV. CDR3 bases: TGTGCCAGCGGCTTCGTAACAGGGTCCGGGGAGCTGTTTTTT. It encodes CASGFVTGSGELFF.

This clonotype occurred a few times. The V gene is TRBV19, the J gene TRBJ2-7; 11 bases match TRBD1. J lost 7 bases, V lost 5 bases, and 7 bases had no gene match. There are 14 residues in the CDR3. Germline lookup yields CDR1 LNHDA and CDR2 SQIVND (reference sequence). CDR3 DNA sequence: TGTGCCAGTAGTTTTACCGGGACAGGGGGAGAGCAGTACTTC. Encoded protein: CASSFTGTGGEQYF.

This clonotype was seen just once. This chain joins TRBV10-2 and TRBJ2-7, with TRBD2 identical over 7 bases. This CDR3 comprises 15 residues. V lost 9 bases and J lost 1; bases outside the gene matches: 12. Looked up from germline, CDR1 is WSHSY and CDR2 is SAAADI. The CDR3 DNA reads TGCGCCAGTAAGCTCGGGGCGGGAGTATCCTACGAGCAGTACTTC. Residues: CASKLGAGVSYEQYF.

The chain uses TRBV5-1 and TRBJ2-2; tentatively, D is TRBD1 (5 bases). V lost 7 bases and J 5 bases, leaving 21 bases between the germline ends. This CDR3 has 16 residues. The germline gives CDR1 SGHRS, CDR2 YFSETQ. In nucleotides, the CDR3 is TGCGCCAGCCAGCCAGGGCGTCGTTTTGTGACCGGGGAGCTGTTTTTT. Translating gives CASQPGRRFVTGELFF. Full variable domain (outside the CDR3, taken from reference TRBV5-1 and TRBJ2-2): KAGVTQTPRYLIKTRGQQVTLSCSPISGHRSVSWYQQTPGQGLQFLFEYFSETQRNKGNFPGRFSGRQFSNSRSEMNVSTLELGDSALYLCASQPGRRFVTGELFFGEGSRLTVL.

Concerning this clonotype itself: Compared with germline, one end of the junction differs, possibly owing to a read error. This sequence joins TRBV20-1 and TRBJ2-2; a possible D gene is TRBD2 (5 bases). Germline lookup yields CDR1 DFQATT and CDR2 SNEGSKA (reference sequence). This CDR3 region has 14 residues. As DNA, the CDR3 is TGCAGTGCTAGAGTACCGAGCTCTGGACCGGGGAGCCTATTT. It is translated as CSARVPSSGPGSLF.